This T cell receptor beta chain appears in the sequencing data of a study of control samples from healthy donors and cancer patients. TCRdb's copy holds only in-frame clones and misses some; the assay was immunoSEQ multiplex PCR. The table records 100,000 to 150,000 clones, around nine tenths of them present only once. The receptor comes from a man aged 45-60 years in good health. Input material: blood.

CDR3 nucleotide sequence: TGTGCCAGCAGCCCTGACCCTCAGGGTAAACTGTTTTTT. It specifies CASSPDPQGKLFF. The chain recombines TRBV5-4 with TRBJ1-4; weak D call: TRBD1 (5 bases). V lost 4 bases and J 11 bases, leaving 15 bases between the germline ends. This CDR3 region has 13 residues. Germline lookup yields CDR1 SGHNT and CDR2 YYREEE (reference sequence).